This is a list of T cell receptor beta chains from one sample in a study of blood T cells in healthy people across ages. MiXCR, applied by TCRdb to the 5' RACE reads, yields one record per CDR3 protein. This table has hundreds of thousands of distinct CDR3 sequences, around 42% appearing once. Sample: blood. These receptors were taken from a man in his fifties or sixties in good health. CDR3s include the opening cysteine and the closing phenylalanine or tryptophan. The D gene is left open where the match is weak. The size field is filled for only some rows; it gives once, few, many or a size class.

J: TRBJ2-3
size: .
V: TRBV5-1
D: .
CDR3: CASSPKAAFTDTQYF
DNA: TGCGCCAGCAGCCCCAAGGCAGCATTCACAGATACGCAGTATTTT

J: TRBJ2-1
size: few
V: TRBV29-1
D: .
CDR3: CSVGQMQFF
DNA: TGCAGCGTAGGGCAGATGCAGTTCTTC

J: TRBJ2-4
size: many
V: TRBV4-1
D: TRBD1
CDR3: CASSPSGQGHVIQYF
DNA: TGCGCCAGCAGCCCCTCCGGACAGGGCCACGTCATTCAGTACTTC

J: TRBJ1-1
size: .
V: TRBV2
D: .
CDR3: CASTSGTTHMRKAFF
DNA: TGTGCCAGCACGTCAGGGACTACCCATATGAGGAAGGCTTTCTTT

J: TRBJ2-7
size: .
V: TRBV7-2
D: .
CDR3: CASSPALSWEQYF
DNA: TGTGCCAGCAGCCCAGCCCTGAGTTGGGAGCAGTACTTC

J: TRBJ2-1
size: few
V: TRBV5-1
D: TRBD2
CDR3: CASSLLAGGLIYNEQFF
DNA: TGCGCCAGCAGCTTACTAGCGGGGGGCCTCATCTACAATGAGCAGTTCTTC

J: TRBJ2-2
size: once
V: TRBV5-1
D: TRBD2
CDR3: CASSPRRLADTGELFF
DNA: TGCGCCAGCAGCCCTAGGCGACTAGCGGACACCGGGGAGCTGTTTTTT

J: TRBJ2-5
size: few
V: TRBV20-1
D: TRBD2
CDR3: CSARGSSGGLQETQYF
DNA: TGCAGTGCTAGGGGGTCTAGCGGGGGCCTCCAAGAGACCCAGTACTTC

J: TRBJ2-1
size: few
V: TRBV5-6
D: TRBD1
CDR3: CASSWGTGAIEQFF
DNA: TGTGCCAGCAGCTGGGGGACAGGGGCTATTGAGCAGTTCTTC

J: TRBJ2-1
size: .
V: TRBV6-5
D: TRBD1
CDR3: CASSYSWWDGTGNSEQFF
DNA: TGTGCCAGCAGTTACTCGTGGTGGGATGGGACAGGTAATAGTGAGCAGTTCTTC

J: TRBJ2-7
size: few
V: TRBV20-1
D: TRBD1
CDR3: CSAHRDRYEQYF
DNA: TGCAGTGCCCACCGGGACAGGTACGAGCAGTACTTC

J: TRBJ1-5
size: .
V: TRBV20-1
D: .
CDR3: CSASFHRPGDQPQHF
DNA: TGCAGTGCTAGTTTTCATAGACCGGGAGATCAGCCCCAGCATTTT

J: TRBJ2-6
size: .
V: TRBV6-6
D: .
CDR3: CASSSSDDASGANVLTF
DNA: TGTGCCAGCAGTTCTTCAGACGACGCCTCTGGGGCCAACGTCCTGACTTTC

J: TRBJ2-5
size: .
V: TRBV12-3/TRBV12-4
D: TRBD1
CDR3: CASSLETGGRNEQYF
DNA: TGTGCCAGCAGTTTGGAGACAGGGGGCAGGAATGAGCAGTACTTC

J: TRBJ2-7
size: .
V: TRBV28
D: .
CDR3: CASMRGPVLYEQYF
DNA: TGTGCCAGCATGCGGGGTCCCGTTCTTTACGAGCAGTACTTC

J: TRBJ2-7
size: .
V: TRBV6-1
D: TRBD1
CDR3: CASLRQGSYNEQYF
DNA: TGTGCCAGCCTTAGACAGGGATCCTACAATGAGCAGTACTTC

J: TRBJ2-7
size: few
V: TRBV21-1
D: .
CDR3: CARVALRTANYEQYF
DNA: TGTGCCAGAGTCGCTTTGAGGACAGCGAACTACGAGCAGTACTTC

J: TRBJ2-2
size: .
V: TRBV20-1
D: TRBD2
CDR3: CSARAQRRGGHTGELFF
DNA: TGCAGTGCTAGAGCACAAAGACGGGGGGGCCACACCGGGGAGCTGTTTTTT

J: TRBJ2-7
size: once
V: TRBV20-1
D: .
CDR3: CRAMGPLVEQYF
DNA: TGCAGGGCCATGGGCCCGTTGGTTGAGCAGTACTTC

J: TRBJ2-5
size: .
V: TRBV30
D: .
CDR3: CAWSVGFWEHYQETQYF
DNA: TGTGCCTGGAGTGTCGGGTTCTGGGAACACTATCAAGAGACCCAGTACTTC

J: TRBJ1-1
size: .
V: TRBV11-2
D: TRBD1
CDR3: CASSTRRTGVNTEAFF
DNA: TGTGCCAGCAGCACCCGTCGTACAGGGGTCAACACTGAAGCTTTCTTT

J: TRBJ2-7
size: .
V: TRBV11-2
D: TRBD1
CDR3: CASASGTGIYEQYF
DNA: TGTGCCAGCGCGTCCGGGACAGGGATCTACGAGCAGTACTTC

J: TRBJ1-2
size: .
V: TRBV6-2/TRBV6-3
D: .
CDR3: CASNYLKGANYGYTF
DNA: TGTGCCAGCAACTATTTAAAGGGCGCTAACTATGGCTACACCTTC

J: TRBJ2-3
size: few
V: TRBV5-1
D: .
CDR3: CASSFNYDTQYF
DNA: TGCGCCAGCAGCTTTAATTACGATACGCAGTATTTT

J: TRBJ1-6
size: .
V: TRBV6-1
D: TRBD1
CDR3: CASSEPSAGTGTSPLHF
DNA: TGTGCCAGCAGTGAACCTTCTGCCGGGACAGGGACTTCACCCCTCCACTTT

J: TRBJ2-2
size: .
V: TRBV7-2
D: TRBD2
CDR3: CASSLQAGLAGKTGELFF
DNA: TGTGCCAGCAGCTTACAAGCCGGACTAGCGGGGAAAACCGGGGAGCTGTTTTTT

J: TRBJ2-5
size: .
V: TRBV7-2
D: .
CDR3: CASSLVGAEQETQYF
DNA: TGTGCCAGCAGCTTAGTAGGGGCGGAACAAGAGACCCAGTACTTC

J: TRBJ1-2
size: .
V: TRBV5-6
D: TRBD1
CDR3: CASSLVRDRGPRGYTF
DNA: TGTGCCAGCAGCTTGGTCCGGGACAGGGGACCGCGTGGCTACACCTTC

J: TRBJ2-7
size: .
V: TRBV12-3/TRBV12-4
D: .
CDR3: CASSPLAVGSPYEQYF
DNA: TGTGCCAGCAGTCCCTTAGCGGTGGGTTCCCCCTACGAGCAGTACTTC

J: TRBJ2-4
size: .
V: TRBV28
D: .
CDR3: CASSLSFGPTSRGKNIQYF
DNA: TGTGCCAGCAGTTTATCATTTGGCCCGACTTCCCGGGGCAAAAACATTCAGTACTTC

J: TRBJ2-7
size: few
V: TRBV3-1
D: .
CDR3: CASSQGLSSYEQYF
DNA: TGTGCCAGCAGCCAAGGTCTAAGCTCCTACGAGCAGTACTTC

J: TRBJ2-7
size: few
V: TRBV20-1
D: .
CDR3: CSAPRVGLYEQYF
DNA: TGCAGTGCTCCCCGTGTAGGGTTGTACGAGCAGTACTTC

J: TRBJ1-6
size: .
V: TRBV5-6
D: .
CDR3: CASSLWAGRTAVRSPLHF
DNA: TGTGCCAGCAGCTTGTGGGCCGGGAGGACAGCCGTGAGGTCACCCCTCCACTTT

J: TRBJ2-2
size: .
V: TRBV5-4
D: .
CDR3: CASSRPGRDYTGELFF
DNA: TGTGCCAGCAGCCGGCCGGGCAGGGATTACACCGGGGAGCTGTTTTTT

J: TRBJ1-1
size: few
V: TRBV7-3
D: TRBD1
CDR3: CASSLRTGENTEAFF
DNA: TGTGCCAGCAGCTTGCGGACAGGGGAGAACACTGAAGCTTTCTTT